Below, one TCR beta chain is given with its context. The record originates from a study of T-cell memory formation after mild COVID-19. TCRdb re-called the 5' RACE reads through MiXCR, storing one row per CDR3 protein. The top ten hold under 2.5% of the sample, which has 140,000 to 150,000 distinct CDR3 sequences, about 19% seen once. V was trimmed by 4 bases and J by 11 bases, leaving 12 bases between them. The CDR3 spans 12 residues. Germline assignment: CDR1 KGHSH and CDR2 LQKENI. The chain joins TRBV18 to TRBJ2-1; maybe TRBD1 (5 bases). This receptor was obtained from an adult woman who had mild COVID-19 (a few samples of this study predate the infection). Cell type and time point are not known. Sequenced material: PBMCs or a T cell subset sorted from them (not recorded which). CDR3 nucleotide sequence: TGTGCCAGCTCACTCCAGGGTTCGAAGCAGTTCTTC. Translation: CASSLQGSKQFF.